One sample yielded the 13 T cell receptor beta chains listed below, sequenced in a study of beta chain features in type 1 diabetes. Regarding the study as a whole: Within each of all four CD4+ subsets, Type 1 diabetes patients had TCRB CDR3s that were moderately but significantly shorter.

Reverse transcribing all isolated RNA meant expressed TCRB transcripts were sequenced. This table comes from immunoSEQ multiplex PCR, and its TCRdb copy is limited to in-frame clones, with some not included. Of about 650,000 clones listed, approximately 13% are singletons. What these receptors recognize is not known. Sequencing used naive CD4+ T cells from blood. The receptors derive from a man younger than 40 with type 1 diabetes.

This clone has just a few counts. This chain uses TRBV6-6 with TRBJ1-2; 7 bases map to TRBD1. This CDR3 is 15 amino acids long. CDR1 is MNHNY, CDR2 SVGAGI, per germline (reference sequence). Trimming at V came to 5 bases and at J to 7 bases, leaving 13 bases not matched to a gene. Here the CDR3 DNA reads TGTGCCAGCAGTAAAGATACGCCCGGGACAGTTGGCTACACCTTC. Translation: CASSKDTPGTVGYTF.

This clone occurred once. At one end the junction does not follow the germline gene, possibly because of a read error. The V call is TRBV5-1, the J call TRBJ2-2, with D perhaps matching TRBD1 or TRBD2 (5 bases each). The CDR3 spans 17 residues. Germline lookup yields CDR1 SGHRS and CDR2 YFSETQ. The CDR3 reads CASSSVVGRANTGELLF. The CDR3, as DNA: TGCGCCAGCAGCTCGGTCGTGGGACGTGCGAACACCGGGGAGCTGCTTTTT. Supplemented by reference TRBV5-1 and TRBJ2-2, the full variable domain reads KAGVTQTPRYLIKTRGQQVTLSCSPISGHRSVSWYQQTPGQGLQFLFEYFSETQRNKGNFPGRFSGRQFSNSRSEMNVSTLELGDSALYLCASSSVVGRANTGELLFGEGSRLTVL.

This clone came up a few times. V usage is TRBV28 and J usage is TRBJ2-1, with TRBD1 matching over 9 bases. Germline V lookup: CDR1 MDHEN, CDR2 SYDVKM. The J segment lost 9 bases and the V segment lost 5 bases, leaving 8 bases of the junction unmatched. This CDR3 region has 14 residues. Written as DNA, the CDR3 is TGTGCCAGCAGTCCAGGACAGGGGACCGGTGAGCAGTTCTTC. It is translated as CASSPGQGTGEQFF. The whole variable domain, filled in from reference TRBV28 and TRBJ2-1, reads DVKVTQSSRYLVKRTGEKVFLECVQDMDHENMFWYRQDPGLGLRLIYFSYDVKMKEKGDIPEGYSVSREKKERFSLILESASTNQTSMYLCASSPGQGTGEQFFGPGTRLTVL.

This clone has only a few counts. J is TRBJ2-1 and V is TRBV14; D not resolved. Germline V CDR1 and CDR2: SGHDN, FVKESK. V was pared by 1 base and J by 6 bases, with 19 bases between. The CDR3 extends over 17 amino acids. The CDR3 DNA reads as TGTGCCAGCAGCCAAGTCGCCACGACCGTGAATGCCAATGAGCAGTTCTTC. Translating gives CASSQVATTVNANEQFF.

A few counts support this clone. V and J are TRBV19 and TRBJ1-1, with 9 bases that match TRBD1. V trimming: 3 bases; J trimming: 0 bases; junction bases outside the gene matches: 8. The CDR3 contains 17 residues. Per the germline V gene, CDR1 is LNHDA and CDR2 is SQIVND (reference sequence). This chain's CDR3 is CASSIYGTGTMNTEAFF. CDR3 in DNA: TGTGCCAGTAGTATCTACGGGACAGGGACCATGAACACTGAAGCTTTCTTT.

This clone was observed a handful of times. The CDR3 reads CASSFYRRGSPLHF. CDR3 nucleotide sequence: TGTGCCAGCAGCTTCTACAGGCGCGGGTCACCCCTCCACTTT. The chain employs TRBV5-6 and TRBJ1-6, with D tentatively TRBD1 (5 bases). CDR3 length equals 14 residues. Germline V CDR1 and CDR2: SGHDT, YYEEEE. Trimming left V 2 bases short and J 10 bases short, with 13 bases between.

V is TRBV7-8 and J is TRBJ2-5, with 8 bases identical to TRBD1. CDR3 size: 14 residues. Germline V lookup: CDR1 SGHVS, CDR2 FQNEAQ. V gave up 6 bases and J gave up 2 bases; unmatched junction bases: 5. In DNA, the CDR3 is TGTGCCAGCAGACGCGGGACAGGACAAGAGACCCAGTACTTC. Translating it yields CASRRGTGQETQYF.

This rearrangement joins TRBV15 to TRBJ1-1; D call uncertain. Per germline, CDR1 LNHNV and CDR2 YYDKDF (reference sequence). V lost 3 bases, J lost 0 bases, and 11 bases lay in between. The CDR3 length is 15 residues. In DNA form, the CDR3 reads TGTGCCACCAGCAGCGGTTTGGTTATGAACACTGAAGCTTTCTTT. Its translation: CATSSGLVMNTEAFF.

Points on this clone: Other DNA sequences in the same sample also yield this CDR3. This chain links TRBV7-9 with TRBJ1-5; D is undetermined. Germline assignment: CDR1 SEHNR and CDR2 FQNEAQ (reference sequence). The ends were cut back, 1 base at V and 0 bases at J, with 10 bases in the middle. The CDR3 is 16 amino acids. This CDR3 reads CASSLGAGDSNQPQHF. The CDR3 DNA reads TGTGCCAGCAGCTTAGGCGCAGGCGATAGCAATCAGCCCCAGCATTTT.

The chain carries TRBV6-5 and TRBJ2-3; unclear D gene. The CDR3 has 12 amino acids. Trimming stripped 6 bases from V and 0 bases from J, with 4 bases between. Germline V gives CDR1 MNHEY, CDR2 SVGAGI. The CDR3 DNA is TGTGCCAGCAGCTTGAGCACAGATACGCAGTATTTT. Amino acids: CASSLSTDTQYF.

This clone appeared a single time. The chain is built from TRBV5-1 and TRBJ2-1, with a possible D match to TRBD1 (5 bases). The CDR3 is 15 residues long. Trimming left V 4 bases short and J 0 bases short, with 11 bases between. Germline V gene sequence: CDR1 SGHRS, CDR2 YFSETQ. The CDR3 sequence: CASSGAEHSYNEQFF. For the CDR3, the DNA is TGCGCCAGCAGCGGGGCGGAACACTCCTACAATGAGCAGTTCTTC.

This clone has only a few counts. This chain connects TRBV6-4 to TRBJ2-1; D gene unclear. CDR1 is MRHNA and CDR2 is SNTAGT in the germline V gene. The CDR3 covers 13 residues. V lost 6 bases, J lost 6 bases, and 12 bases lay in between. The CDR3 sequence: CASSDTFSNEQFF. The CDR3 coding sequence is TGTGCCAGCAGCGACACTTTCTCCAATGAGCAGTTCTTC.

This clone has just a few counts. This chain links TRBV27 with TRBJ1-2; the D gene is possibly TRBD1 (6 bases). Germline V gives CDR1 MNHEY, CDR2 SMNVEV (reference sequence). V lost 0 bases and J 3 bases, leaving 8 bases between the germline ends. This CDR3 has 14 residues. CDR3 in amino acids: CASSLSQGYYGYTF. The CDR3 nucleotides read TGTGCCAGCAGTTTATCCCAGGGGTACTATGGCTACACCTTC.